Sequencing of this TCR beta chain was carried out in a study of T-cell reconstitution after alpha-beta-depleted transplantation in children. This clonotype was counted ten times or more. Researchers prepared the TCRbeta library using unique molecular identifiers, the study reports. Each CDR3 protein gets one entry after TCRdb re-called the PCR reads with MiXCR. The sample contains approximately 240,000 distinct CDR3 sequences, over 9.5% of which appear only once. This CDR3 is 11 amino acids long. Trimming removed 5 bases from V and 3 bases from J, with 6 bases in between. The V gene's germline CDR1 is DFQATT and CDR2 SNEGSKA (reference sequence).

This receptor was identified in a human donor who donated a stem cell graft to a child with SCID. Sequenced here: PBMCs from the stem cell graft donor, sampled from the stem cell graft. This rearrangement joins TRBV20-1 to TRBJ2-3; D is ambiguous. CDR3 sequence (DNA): TGCAGTGCTTTAACTACAGATACGCAGTATTTT. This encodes CSALTTDTQYF.